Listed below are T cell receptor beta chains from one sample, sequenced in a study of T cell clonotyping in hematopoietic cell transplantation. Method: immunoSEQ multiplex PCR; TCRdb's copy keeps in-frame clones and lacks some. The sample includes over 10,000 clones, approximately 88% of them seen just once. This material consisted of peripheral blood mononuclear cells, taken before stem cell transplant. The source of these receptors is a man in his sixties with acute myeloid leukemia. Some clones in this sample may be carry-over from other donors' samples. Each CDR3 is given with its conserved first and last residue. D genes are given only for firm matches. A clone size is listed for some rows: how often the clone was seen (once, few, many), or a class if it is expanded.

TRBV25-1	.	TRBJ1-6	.	TGTGCCAGCCCCGCCGGGGGTCGTTCACCCCTCCACTTT	CASPAGGRSPLHF
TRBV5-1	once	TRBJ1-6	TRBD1	TGCGCCAGCAGCTTGGCCCAGGGGGCTAATTCACCCCTCCACTTT	CASSLAQGANSPLHF
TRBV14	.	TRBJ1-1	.	TGTGCCAGCAGCCCTCGGGGCTACACTGAAGCTTTCTTT	CASSPRGYTEAFF
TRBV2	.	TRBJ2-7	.	TGTGCCAGCAGCCCGACTAGAGGGGAAGACTACGAGCAGTACTTC	CASSPTRGEDYEQYF
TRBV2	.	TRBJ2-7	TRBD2	TGTGCCAGCAGCGGAGGGAGGGTCAGGGCCGAGCAGTACTTC	CASSGGRVRAEQYF
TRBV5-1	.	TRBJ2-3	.	TGCGCCAGCAGCTTGGCCACAGCAAGTAGCACAGATACGCAGTATTTT	CASSLATASSTDTQYF
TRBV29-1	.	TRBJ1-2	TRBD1	TGCAGCGTTGCAGGGGGCGAGGTTAATGGCTACACCTTC	CSVAGGEVNGYTF
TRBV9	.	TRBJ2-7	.	TGTGCCAGCAGCGTAGCTCCCCGCTACGAGCAGTACTTC	CASSVAPRYEQYF
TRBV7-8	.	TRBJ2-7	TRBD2	TGTGCCAGCAGCCGCTTAGCGGGGGAAACCTACGAGCAGTACTTC	CASSRLAGETYEQYF
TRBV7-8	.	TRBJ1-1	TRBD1	TGTGCCAGTCTTAGACAGGGGGCTTTGCTCTGGAACACTGAAGCTTTCTTT	CASLRQGALLWNTEAFF
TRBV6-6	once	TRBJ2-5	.	TGTGCCAGCAGTTACTCGACGGAGACCCAGTACTTC	CASSYSTETQYF
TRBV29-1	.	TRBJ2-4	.	TGCAGCGTTCGTGGGAGATTCGACATTCAGTACTTC	CSVRGRFDIQYF